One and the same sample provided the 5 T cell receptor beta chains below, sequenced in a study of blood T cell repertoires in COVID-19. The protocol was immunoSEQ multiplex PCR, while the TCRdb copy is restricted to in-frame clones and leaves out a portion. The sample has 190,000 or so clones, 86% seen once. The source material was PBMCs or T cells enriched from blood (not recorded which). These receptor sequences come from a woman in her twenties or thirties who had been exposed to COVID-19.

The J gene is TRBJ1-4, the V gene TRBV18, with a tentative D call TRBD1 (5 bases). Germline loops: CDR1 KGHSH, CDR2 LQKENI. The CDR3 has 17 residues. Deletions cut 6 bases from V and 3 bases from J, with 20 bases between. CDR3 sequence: CASSPGGARGANEKLFF. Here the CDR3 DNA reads TGTGCCAGCTCCCCGGGAGGGGCCCGTGGGGCTAATGAAAAACTGTTTTTT.

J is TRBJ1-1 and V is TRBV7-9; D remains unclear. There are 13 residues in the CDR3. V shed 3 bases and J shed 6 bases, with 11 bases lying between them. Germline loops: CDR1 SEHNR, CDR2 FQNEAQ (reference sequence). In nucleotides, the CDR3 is TGTGCCAGCAGCTTTACCGAAGCCTCTGAAGCTTTCTTT. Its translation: CASSFTEASEAFF.

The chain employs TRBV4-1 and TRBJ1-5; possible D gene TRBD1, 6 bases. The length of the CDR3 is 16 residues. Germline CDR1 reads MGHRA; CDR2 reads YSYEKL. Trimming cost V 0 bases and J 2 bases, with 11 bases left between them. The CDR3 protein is CASSQDYSGGNQPQHF. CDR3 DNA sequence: TGCGCCAGCAGCCAAGATTATTCAGGGGGCAATCAGCCCCAGCATTTT.

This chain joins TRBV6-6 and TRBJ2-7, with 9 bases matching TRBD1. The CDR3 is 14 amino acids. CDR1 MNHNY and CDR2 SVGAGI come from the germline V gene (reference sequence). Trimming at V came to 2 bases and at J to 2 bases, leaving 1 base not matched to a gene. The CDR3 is CASSYGDRAYEQYF. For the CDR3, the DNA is TGTGCCAGCAGTTACGGGGACAGGGCCTACGAGCAGTACTTC.

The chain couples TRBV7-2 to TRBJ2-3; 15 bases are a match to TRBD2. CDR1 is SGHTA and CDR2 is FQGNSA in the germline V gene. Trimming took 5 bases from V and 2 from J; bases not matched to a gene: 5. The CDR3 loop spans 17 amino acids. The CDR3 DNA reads TGTGCCAGCAGCCGGACTAGCGGGGGGGGTTTCACAGATACGCAGTATTTT. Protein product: CASSRTSGGGFTDTQYF.